The rows below give T cell receptor beta chains drawn from one sample of a study of beta chain features in type 1 diabetes. TCRdb's copy holds only in-frame clones and misses some; the assay was immunoSEQ multiplex PCR. The data hold 150,000 to 170,000 clones, with about a tenth observed a single time. Sequenced sample: central memory CD4+ T cells from blood. The receptor source for this set is a young man with type 1 diabetes. The CDR3 runs from the conserved cysteine through the conserved F or W. Fields, in order: J gene, CDR3 length, V gene, D gene, clone size, CDR3 protein, CDR3 DNA. The D gene is left open where the match is weak. The size entry is marked missing in some rows and otherwise reads once, few, many or a size class.

>TRBJ2-5|15|TRBV21-1|.|.
CASIPLLVLRETQYF
TGTGCCAGCATCCCCTTACTAGTTCTCAGAGAGACCCAGTACTTC
>TRBJ2-1|11|TRBV29-1|TRBD2|few
CSGGTSGSRFF
TGCAGCGGGGGAACTAGCGGGAGTCGGTTCTTC
>TRBJ1-1|11|TRBV28|.|.
CASSGYTEAFF
TGTGCCAGTTCAGGGTACACTGAAGCTTTCTTT
>TRBJ2-3|14|TRBV5-1|.|.
CASSYLSGTDTQYF
TGCGCCAGCAGCTACCTTAGCGGAACAGATACGCAGTATTTT
>TRBJ1-4|16|TRBV29-1|TRBD1|.
CSVGGQGAGTNEKLFF
TGCAGCGTTGGCGGACAGGGGGCCGGGACTAATGAAAAACTGTTTTTT
>TRBJ1-2|16|TRBV4-2|.|few
CASSQDGSARNYGYTF
TGTGCCAGCAGCCAAGATGGGAGCGCACGTAACTATGGCTACACCTTC
>TRBJ1-4|12|TRBV29-1|TRBD1|.
CSAGTGTEKLFF
TGCAGCGCCGGGACAGGAACTGAAAAACTGTTTTTT
>TRBJ2-1|15|TRBV5-6|TRBD2|.
CASSRTSGWGNEQFF
TGTGCCAGCAGCCGGACTAGCGGGTGGGGCAATGAGCAGTTCTTC
>TRBJ1-1|14|TRBV2|.|.
CASTWSQGNTEAFF
TGTGCCAGCACTTGGTCACAGGGAAACACTGAAGCTTTCTTT
>TRBJ2-3|16|TRBV4-1|.|.
CASSGRRDPGTDTQYF
TGCGCCAGCAGCGGTCGACGGGATCCGGGCACAGATACGCAGTATTTT
>TRBJ1-5|14|TRBV7-2|TRBD1|few
CASSARTGDQPQHF
TGTGCCAGCAGCGCTCGGACAGGAGATCAGCCCCAGCATTTT
>TRBJ1-4|14|TRBV7-9|.|few
CASSPDRGGEKLFF
TGTGCCAGCAGCCCCGACCGAGGAGGCGAAAAACTGTTTTTT
>TRBJ2-3|12|TRBV19|.|few
CASSSTVGIQYF
TGTGCCAGTAGTAGCACGGTGGGCATCCAGTATTTT
>TRBJ2-1|16|TRBV7-3|TRBD2|few
CASSPVAGDGVNEQFF
TGTGCCAGCAGCCCTGTAGCGGGAGATGGGGTCAATGAGCAGTTCTTC
>TRBJ2-1|17|TRBV27|TRBD1|few
CASSSPYRDRASNEQFF
TGTGCCAGCAGTTCACCGTACCGGGACAGGGCAAGCAATGAGCAGTTCTTC
>TRBJ2-7|11|TRBV7-2|.|.
CASSLRYEQYF
TGTGCCAGCAGCCTACGCTACGAGCAGTACTTC
>TRBJ1-5|15|TRBV5-1|.|few
CASSFRGAQNQPQHF
TGCGCCAGCAGCTTCCGGGGGGCCCAGAATCAGCCCCAGCATTTT
>TRBJ2-3|17|TRBV4-3|TRBD2|few
CASSPAPLAGGTDTQYF
TGCGCCAGCAGCCCCGCGCCCCTAGCGGGTGGAACAGATACGCAGTATTTT
>TRBJ2-1|14|TRBV11-3|.|few
CASSSGQPGNEQFF
TGTGCCAGCAGCTCCGGACAGCCGGGCAATGAGCAGTTCTTC
>TRBJ1-1|11|TRBV19|.|.
CASSRVSEAFF
TGTGCCAGTAGTCGGGTTTCCGAAGCTTTCTTT